The 3 T cell receptor beta chains below all came from one sample that was sequenced in a study of preoperative IRX-2 immunotherapy in early breast cancer. The method was immunoSEQ multiplex PCR; TCRdb's version includes in-frame clones alone and lacks a portion of them. The data contain roughly 99,000 clones, roughly 85% of them singletons. Treatment reported: preoperative locoregional IRX-2 cytokine immunotherapy. Specimen: tumor tissue, collected after IRX-2 immunotherapy. These receptors were collected from a human donor with breast cancer.

The chain employs TRBV19 and TRBJ1-4; 7 bases line up with TRBD1. The CDR3 has 19 amino acids. Germline CDR1 reads LNHDA; CDR2 reads SQIVND (reference sequence). Trimming cost V 1 base and J 9 bases; bases outside gene matches: 20. The CDR3 reads CASSIATGTDAHRMKKLFF. The CDR3 DNA reads as TGTGCCAGTAGTATAGCCACCGGGACAGACGCACACAGAATGAAAAAACTGTTTTTT.

The chain links TRBV9 to TRBJ2-3; 9 bases line up with TRBD2. Germline loops: CDR1 SGDLS, CDR2 YYNGEE. The CDR3 extends over 15 amino acids. V was clipped by 2 bases and J by 1 base; unmatched bases: 2. The CDR3 loop is CASSVLAGRTDTQYF. The CDR3 nucleotides are TGTGCCAGCAGCGTTCTAGCGGGGCGCACAGATACGCAGTATTTT.

Concerning this clone: This sample includes further DNA sequences coding for the same CDR3. V usage is TRBV5-1 and J usage is TRBJ1-4, with D uncertain. The V end lost 0 bases, the J end lost 0 bases, and 9 bases lay between the germline ends. The CDR3 is 16 residues long. Germline V gene lookup returns CDR1 SGHRS and CDR2 YFSETQ. The CDR3: CASSLESVATNEKLFF. The CDR3 bases are TGCGCCAGCAGCTTGGAGTCGGTTGCAACTAATGAAAAACTGTTTTTT.